This T cell receptor (beta chain) was captured in a study of graft-versus-host responses after intestinal transplantation. As for the study in general: All recipients were given anti-thymocyte globulin induction, and tacrolimus and steroids were then administered for about three years. Broader study findings: Early HvG declines after transplant were associated with peak circulating GvH clone levels. Recipient marrow harbored GvH clones, some of which surfaced first in ileum or blood. Allografts from individuals with graft-donor T cell macrochimerism displayed high graft-versus-host to host-versus-graft clonal ratios.

Trimming cost V 0 bases and J 0 bases; bases outside gene matches: 1. Germline CDR1 and CDR2: MNHEY and SMNVEV (reference sequence). This CDR3 contains 15 residues. Produced via immunoSEQ multiplex PCR; TCRdb's table is partial and in-frame only. The table includes roughly 120,000 clones, approximately 90% detected once. Comment on this clone: Its matching antigen is unknown.

The gene calls are TRBV27 and TRBJ1-1, with 7 bases aligning to TRBD1. The TCR sequence derives from a human donor who received an intestinal transplant. Sample: unstimulated CD4+ T cells sorted from spleen or lymph node cells, taken before intestinal transplant. The CDR3 sequence: CASSLSGTVNTEAFF. The CDR3 DNA is TGTGCCAGCAGTTTATCAGGGACAGTGAACACTGAAGCTTTCTTT.